This T cell receptor (beta chain) is from a study of T cells after yellow fever vaccination. This clonotype was observed many times. TCRdb processed the 5' RACE reads anew with MiXCR; each CDR3 protein has one entry. Among around 230,000 distinct CDR3 sequences listed, around 6.7% were seen once. The length of the CDR3 is 13 residues. Germline V gene data show CDR1 as MDHEN and CDR2 as SYDVKM. Trimming removed 2 bases from V and 2 bases from J, with 4 bases in between. The clonotype comes from a man aged 25 to 40 who received the YFV17D yellow fever vaccine. The J gene is TRBJ2-1, the V gene TRBV28, with D unclear. The material sequenced was CD4+ T cells sorted from PBMCs, taken on the day of the yellow fever booster vaccination. The DNA for the CDR3 is TGTGCCAGCAGTTTAGATGCCTACAATGAGCAGTTCTTC. It translates to CASSLDAYNEQFF.